This T cell receptor beta chain is drawn from a study of early T cells in non-severe SARS-CoV-2 infection. Each cDNA molecule carried a unique molecular identifier. Each CDR3 protein gets one entry after TCRdb re-called the 5' RACE reads with MiXCR. The sample lists tens of thousands of distinct CDR3 sequences, 7% to 10% seen once, with less than 5% in the top ten. The CDR3 contains 11 residues. Per germline, CDR1 SQVTM and CDR2 ANQGSEA. The V gene lost 8 bases and the J gene lost 0 bases, with 5 bases spanning the gap. This clonotype was picked up many times. The V call is TRBV29-1, the J call TRBJ1-3; unclear D gene. The source is an adult who was a healthcare worker with PCR-confirmed SARS-CoV-2 infection or an uninfected control (not recorded which). Sequencing was performed on whole blood. As DNA, the CDR3 is TGCAGCTATGCCTCTGGAAACACCATATATTTT. It encodes CSYASGNTIYF. The entire variable domain, with the rest obtained from reference TRBV29-1 and TRBJ1-3, is as follows: SAVISQKPSRDICQRGTSLTIQCQVDSQVTMMFWYRQQPGQSLTLIATANQGSEATYESGFVIDKFPISRPNLTFSTLTVSNMSPEDSSIYLCSYASGNTIYFGEGSWLTVV.